This T cell receptor (beta chain) emerged from a study of CD8 T cells in Susac syndrome. Trimming stripped 0 bases from V and 3 bases from J, with 11 bases between. The CDR3 has 15 residues. TCR beta sequencing was performed on blood CD8+ and CD4+ T cells. The recently defined diagnostic criteria for definite or probable disease were met by the Susac syndrome patients. After extraction with the RNeasy kit, roughly 0.5 to 1 ug of the RNA was reverse transcribed using random hexamers. Coverage of TCR beta CDR3 amplification by immunoSEQ multiplex PCR extended to 54 Vbeta and 13 Jbeta. TCRdb called the immunoSEQ multiplex PCR reads again in MiXCR, with one record for every CDR3 protein. The table shows about 76,000 distinct CDR3 sequences, with under 95% occurring only once. Findings and caveats of the study: In total CD8+ repertoires, some 15 Susac-specific public clones were found, and CD8+ TEMRA repertoires had roughly five.

With respect to this clonotype: No antigen is known for it.

The chain is built from TRBV23-1 and TRBJ1-2, with D hard to call. TRBV23-1 is annotated as an ORF whose role is uncertain. This TCR was recovered from a human donor with Susac syndrome. The sample consisted of CD8+ T cells from PBMCs. The CDR3 loop reads CASSQSTCGDYGYTF. In DNA, the CDR3 is TGCGCCAGCAGTCAATCTACCTGTGGGGACTATGGCTACACCTTC.